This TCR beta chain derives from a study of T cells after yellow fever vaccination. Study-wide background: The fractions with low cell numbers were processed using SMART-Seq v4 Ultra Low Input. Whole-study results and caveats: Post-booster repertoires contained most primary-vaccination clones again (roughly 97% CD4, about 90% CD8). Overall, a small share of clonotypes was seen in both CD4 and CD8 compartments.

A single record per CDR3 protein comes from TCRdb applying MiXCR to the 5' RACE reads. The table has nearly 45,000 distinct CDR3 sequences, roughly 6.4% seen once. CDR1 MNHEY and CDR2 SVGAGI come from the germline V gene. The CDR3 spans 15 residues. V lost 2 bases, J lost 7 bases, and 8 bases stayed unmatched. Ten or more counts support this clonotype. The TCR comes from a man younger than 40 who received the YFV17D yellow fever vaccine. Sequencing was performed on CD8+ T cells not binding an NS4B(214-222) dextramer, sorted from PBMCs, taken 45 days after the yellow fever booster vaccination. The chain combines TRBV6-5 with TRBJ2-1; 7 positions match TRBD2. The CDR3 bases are TGTGCCAGCAGTTACGAGGCTAGCGGAAGGAATGAGCAGTTCTTC. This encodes CASSYEASGRNEQFF.